A single sample is the source of the 29 T cell receptor beta chains below, sequenced in a study of response to subunit inactivated influenza vaccine. In TCRdb, the RT-PCR reads were re-called with MiXCR into one record per CDR3 protein. The table includes approximately 490,000 distinct CDR3 sequences, under 8.5% detected once. Source: PBMCs from blood, taken less than 25 months after vaccination. Receptors originate from a man between 45 and 75 years old who received an inactivated influenza vaccine.

This clonotype has more than one count but fewer than ten. The chain carries TRBV4-3 and TRBJ2-1; D might be TRBD1 (6 bases). Germline CDR1 LGHNA, CDR2 YSLEER. Trimming cost V 0 bases and J 6 bases, with 9 bases left between them. The CDR3 is 14 residues long. CDR3: CASSQDARGNEQFF. In DNA form, the CDR3 reads TGCGCCAGCAGCCAAGATGCCAGGGGCAATGAGCAGTTCTTC.

This chain uses TRBV28 with TRBJ1-2; possibly TRBD1 for D (6 bases). This CDR3 comprises 14 residues. V was pared by 3 bases and J by 4 bases, with 12 bases between. CDR1 is MDHEN and CDR2 is SYDVKM in the germline V gene. DNA of the CDR3: TGTGCCAGCAGTTTCCCCACAGGGAGCTATGGCTACACCTTC. It encodes CASSFPTGSYGYTF.

This sequence joins TRBV20-1 and TRBJ2-3; 12 nucleotides match TRBD2. The CDR3 is made up of 15 amino acids. CDR1 is DFQATT, CDR2 SNEGSKA, per germline (reference sequence). The junction had 2 bases not matched to a gene; V was cut back by 4 bases and J by 0 bases. The CDR3 loop is CSATGTSGSTDTQYF. In DNA form, the CDR3 reads TGCAGTGCTACCGGGACTAGCGGGAGCACAGATACGCAGTATTTT.

This clonotype has more than one count but fewer than ten. This rearrangement joins TRBV6-2 or TRBV6-3 to TRBJ2-7, with 9 bases matching TRBD2. V lost 2 bases to trimming and J lost 2 bases; unmatched junction nucleotides: 1. The CDR3 extends over 14 amino acids. CDR1 is MNHEY, CDR2 SVGEGT, per germline. The CDR3 sequence: CASSYRLAAYEQYF. CDR3 bases: TGTGCCAGCAGTTACAGACTAGCGGCCTACGAGCAGTACTTC.

The chain is built from TRBV7-8 and TRBJ2-7, with 9 positions matching TRBD2. Germline assignment: CDR1 SGHVS and CDR2 FQNEAQ. With V trimmed by 8 bases and J by 4 bases, 9 bases remained unmatched. This CDR3 region has 14 residues. CDR3 loop: CASGPREGPYEQYF. The CDR3 DNA reads TGTGCCAGCGGTCCGCGGGAGGGCCCTTACGAGCAGTACTTC. Filled out from reference TRBV7-8 and TRBJ2-7, the complete variable domain reads GAGVSQSPRYKVAKRGQDVALRCDPISGHVSLFWYQQALGQGPEFLTYFQNEAQLDKSGLPSDRFFAERPEGSVSTLKIQRTQQEDSAVYLCASGPREGPYEQYFGPGTRLTVT.

A few counts support this clonotype. The chain joins TRBV21-1 to TRBJ1-2. TRBV21-1 is shown as a pseudogene. CDR3 length: 16 residues. The DNA of the CDR3 is TGTGCCAGCAGCCCCGAGGCCGGCAGAACCACCTATGGCTACACCTTC. Translated: CASSPEAGRTTYGYTF.

Remarks on this clonotype: Germline is not matched at one junction end, which may reflect a read error. The chain joins TRBV7-2 to TRBJ2-5, with TRBD1 identical over 7 bases. Germline values: CDR1 SGHTA, CDR2 FQGNSA. The CDR3 has 15 amino acids. CDR3: CASSFTRTGAQPQSF. For the CDR3, the DNA is TGTGCCAGCAGTTTCACTCGTACAGGGGCTCAACCACAGTCCTTC.

This clonotype appeared a few times. J is TRBJ2-1 and V is TRBV20-1, with D possibly being TRBD2 (5 bases). The CDR3 consists of 14 residues. V dropped 7 bases and J dropped 8 bases, with 21 bases sitting between them. Germline V gene data show CDR1 as DFQATT and CDR2 as SNEGSKA (reference sequence). The CDR3 DNA is TGCAGTGGCCCTCCCGGACTCAGTGGGGATGAGCAGTTCTTC. It yields the protein CSGPPGLSGDEQFF.

This chain connects TRBV7-9 to TRBJ2-5; 7 positions agree with TRBD1. V gave up 5 bases and J gave up 3 bases; unmatched junction bases: 6. CDR1 and CDR2 from the germline V gene are SEHNR and FQNEAQ (reference sequence). The CDR3 sequence is 14 residues long. The CDR3 nucleotides read TGTGCCAGCAGCCCACAACAGGGGAAAGAGACCCAGTACTTC. Its translation is CASSPQQGKETQYF.

On this clonotype: A single base separates this from a much larger clone, so it may be a read error. The chain joins TRBV29-1 to TRBJ2-1; D may be TRBD1 (6 bases). The CDR3 length is 14 residues. Looked up from germline, CDR1 is SQVTM and CDR2 is ANQGSEA. The DNA of the CDR3 is TGCAGCGTACTCACAGGGAGCTCCTACAATAAGCAGTTCTTC. Amino acid sequence: CSVLTGSSYNKQFF.

The sample holds a few counts of this clonotype. This chain uses TRBV5-1 with TRBJ2-3, with 9 bases aligning to TRBD2. Per the germline V gene, CDR1 is SGHRS and CDR2 is YFSETQ. Losses at the gene ends were 4 bases for V and 6 bases for J; bases not matched to a gene: 15. The CDR3 is made up of 17 amino acids. The CDR3 reads CASSAGVSGGPSDTQYF. CDR3 nucleotides: TGCGCCAGCAGCGCTGGCGTGAGCGGGGGGCCATCCGATACGCAGTATTTT.

This clonotype was found many times. The chain links TRBV7-8 to TRBJ2-7; 7 bases match TRBD2. The V segment lost 0 bases and the J segment 6 bases; nucleotides outside the gene matches: 8. The CDR3 sequence is 15 residues long. Germline loops: CDR1 SGHVS, CDR2 FQNEAQ. For the CDR3, the DNA is TGTGCCAGCAGCTTAGCCGCTAGCGGTGTTGGCGAGCAGTACTTC. Translated: CASSLAASGVGEQYF. Complete variable domain (other parts from reference TRBV7-8 and TRBJ2-7): GAGVSQSPRYKVAKRGQDVALRCDPISGHVSLFWYQQALGQGPEFLTYFQNEAQLDKSGLPSDRFFAERPEGSVSTLKIQRTQQEDSAVYLCASSLAASGVGEQYFGPGTRLTVT.

At least ten counts were recorded for this clonotype. The rearrangement uses TRBV30 and TRBJ2-2; 7 nucleotides line up with TRBD2. Germline loops: CDR1 GTSNPN, CDR2 SVGIG (reference sequence). This CDR3 is 13 amino acids long. Trimming took 7 bases from V and 6 from J; bases not matched to a gene: 8. The CDR3 bases are TGTGCCTATCGACCTGGACTAGCCGGGGAGCTGTTTTTT. Its translation: CAYRPGLAGELFF. The whole variable domain, filled in from reference TRBV30 and TRBJ2-2, reads SQTIHQWPATLVQPVGSPLSLECTVEGTSNPNLYWYRQAAGRGLQLLFYSVGIGQISSEVPQNLSASRPQDRQFILSSKKLLLSDSGFYLCAYRPGLAGELFFGEGSRLTVL.

This clonotype has a handful of counts. The chain carries TRBV12-3 or TRBV12-4 and TRBJ2-1, with D possibly being TRBD2 (6 bases). The CDR3 is 16 residues long. Trimming removed 5 bases from V and 5 bases from J, with 19 bases in between. DNA for the CDR3: TGTGCCAGCAGTCCCAAGGGGCAGGGAGGCCACAATGAGCAGTTCTTC. Translated: CASSPKGQGGHNEQFF.

This clonotype has a count of ten or more. V usage is TRBV12-3 or TRBV12-4 and J usage is TRBJ2-3, with 9 bases fitting TRBD1. V lost 5 bases to trimming and J lost 3 bases; unmatched junction nucleotides: 6. This CDR3 contains 15 residues. The CDR3 spells CASSPGTGRTDTQYF. CDR3 in DNA: TGTGCCAGCAGTCCAGGGACAGGGAGGACAGATACGCAGTATTTT.

The CDR3 DNA reads as TGTGCCAGCAGTGAAAGTTGGGTTGGCTACACCTTC. Translated, it gives CASSESWVGYTF. The rearrangement uses TRBV2 and TRBJ1-2, with D hard to call. Trimming removed 2 bases at V and 7 bases at J, with 8 bases between. This CDR3 is built from 12 residues. Germline V lookup: CDR1 SNHLY, CDR2 FYNNEI. The complete variable domain, with remaining parts taken from reference TRBV2 and TRBJ1-2, reads EPEVTQTPSHQVTQMGQEVILRCVPISNHLYFYWYRQILGQKVEFLVSFYNNEISEKSEIFDDQFSVERPDGSNFTLKIRSTKLEDSAMYFCASSESWVGYTFGSGTRLTVV.

This chain connects TRBV27 to TRBJ1-2; no clear D gene. In germline, CDR1 is MNHEY, CDR2 SMNVEV (reference sequence). CDR3 length: 15 amino acids. V was shortened by 5 bases and J by 6 bases, with 19 bases between the two germline ends. The CDR3 region is CASSPNNARLDGYTF. The DNA for the CDR3 is TGTGCCAGCAGTCCGAACAATGCGAGGTTAGATGGCTACACCTTC.

The chain uses TRBV3-1 and TRBJ2-7; no reliable D call. The germline CDR1 and CDR2 sequences are LGHDT and YNNKEL (reference sequence). V lost 0 bases and J 6 bases, leaving 9 bases between the germline ends. This CDR3 is built from 13 residues. The CDR3 protein is CASSQDLVSEQYF. The DNA for the CDR3 is TGTGCCAGCAGCCAAGATCTTGTAAGCGAGCAGTACTTC.

The V and J genes are TRBV9 and TRBJ2-5; perhaps TRBD1 as D (6 bases). The CDR3 length is 15 residues. Deletions cut 4 bases from V and 1 base from J, with 14 bases between. The V gene's germline CDR1 is SGDLS and CDR2 YYNGEE. In nucleotides, the CDR3 is TGTGCCAGCAGCCCAGTTGGGACACCCCAAGAGACCCAGTACTTC. Translation gives CASSPVGTPQETQYF.

This clonotype was picked up a small number of times. The chain couples TRBV7-2 to TRBJ2-7; 11 bases line up with TRBD2. CDR3 length equals 14 residues. J was trimmed by 6 bases and V by 5 bases; bases with no gene match: 6. Germline CDR1 and CDR2: SGHTA and FQGNSA. CDR3 DNA sequence: TGTGCCAGCAGCCTTAGCGGGAGGGCCTCCGAGCAGTACTTC. Its protein is CASSLSGRASEQYF.

This clonotype has more than one count but fewer than ten. The gene calls are TRBV15 and TRBJ2-5; D is unclear. Trimming removed 0 bases at V and 5 bases at J, with 13 bases between. Germline CDR1 and CDR2: LNHNV and YYDKDF (reference sequence). The CDR3 covers 15 residues. The DNA for the CDR3 is TGTGCCACCAGCAGAGATACGATGGCCAGGGAGACCCAGTACTTC. Amino acids: CATSRDTMARETQYF.

The table lists this clonotype with a few counts. V is TRBV5-6 and J is TRBJ1-4, with TRBD1 matching 7 bases. This CDR3 is 14 amino acids long. V lost 5 bases, J lost 4 bases, and 5 bases stayed unmatched. CDR1 and CDR2 from the germline V gene are SGHDT and YYEEEE. The CDR3 DNA reads as TGTGCCAGCAGTTCGGACAGGCTTAATGAAAAACTGTTTTTT. Encoded protein: CASSSDRLNEKLFF.

This chain links TRBV6-1 with TRBJ2-1, with D possibly being TRBD2 (5 bases). Germline loops: CDR1 MNHNS, CDR2 SASEGT. V lost 4 bases and J lost 2, with 9 bases in between. The CDR3 has 14 residues. DNA for the CDR3: TGTGCCAGCAGTGGAAATAGCGCCTACAATGAGCAGTTCTTC. This encodes CASSGNSAYNEQFF.

In its sample, this clonotype was seen many times. The chain uses TRBV5-5 and TRBJ1-1; D uncertain. The germline V and J ends were trimmed by 2 bases and 6 bases, with 8 bases remaining between them. Per germline, CDR1 SGHKS and CDR2 YYEKEE (reference sequence). CDR3 length: 12 amino acids. The CDR3 DNA reads TGTGCCAGCAGCTTAGTGGCTTCTGAAGCTTTCTTT. Its protein product is CASSLVASEAFF.

There are many counts of this clonotype. This chain uses TRBV12-3 or TRBV12-4 with TRBJ2-2; D unclear. The V gene lost 6 bases and the J gene lost 7 bases, with 18 bases spanning the gap. The CDR3 is made up of 15 amino acids. The CDR3 sequence is CASSIWSVAGGELFF. The DNA of the CDR3 is TGTGCCAGCAGCATTTGGTCGGTTGCTGGCGGGGAGCTGTTTTTT.

This clonotype was recorded at least ten times. The rearrangement joins TRBV6-2 or TRBV6-3 to TRBJ2-5; 8 bases agree with TRBD2. Germline trimming cut 2 bases from V and 3 bases from J; bases unmatched to any gene: 11. This CDR3 region has 17 residues. Germline CDR1 MNHEY, CDR2 SVGEGT. CDR3 bases: TGTGCCAGCAGTTACGGAGGGGTGACTAGCGCCAAAGAGACCCAGTACTTC. Translating gives CASSYGGVTSAKETQYF.

This clonotype has at least ten counts. V is TRBV14 and J is TRBJ2-4, with 7 bases lining up with TRBD2. The CDR3 sequence is 14 residues long. Germline trimming cut 1 base from V and 6 bases from J; bases unmatched to any gene: 3. CDR1 is SGHDN and CDR2 is FVKESK in the germline V gene. CDR3 protein: CASSQGWGGNIQYF. CDR3 in DNA: TGTGCCAGCAGCCAAGGTTGGGGGGGAAACATTCAGTACTTC.

In this sample, this clonotype turned up a few times. The V and J genes are TRBV20-1 and TRBJ1-5; D call uncertain. With 3 bases removed from V and 6 bases from J, the gap between germline ends came to 15 bases. Per germline, CDR1 DFQATT and CDR2 SNEGSKA (reference sequence). The CDR3 runs to 14 residues. The CDR3 sequence: CSASTGPRGQPQHF. CDR3 nucleotide sequence: TGCAGTGCTAGCACGGGTCCCAGAGGTCAGCCCCAGCATTTT.

This clonotype was counted ten times or more. V and J are TRBV5-5 and TRBJ2-7; 10 nucleotides line up with TRBD2. Per germline, CDR1 SGHKS and CDR2 YYEKEE (reference sequence). The CDR3 is made up of 15 amino acids. The trim removed 0 bases at V and 2 bases at J, leaving 2 bases unmatched. The CDR3 loop is CASSLAGTSAYEQYF. The CDR3, as DNA: TGTGCCAGCAGCTTGGCCGGGACTAGCGCCTACGAGCAGTACTTC. The whole variable domain, filled in from reference TRBV5-5 and TRBJ2-7, reads DAGVTQSPTHLIKTRGQQVTLRCSPISGHKSVSWYQQVLGQGPQFIFQYYEKEERGRGNFPDRFSARQFPNYSSELNVNALLLGDSALYLCASSLAGTSAYEQYFGPGTRLTVT.